These 24 T cell receptor beta chains were all obtained from the same sample, sequenced in a study of T cell responses to AZD1222 COVID-19 vaccine. The repertoire was sequenced with immunoSEQ multiplex PCR; TCRdb's copy has only in-frame clones and lacks some. The sample shows about 75,000 clones, 88% of them seen only once. The sample in question was peripheral blood, obtained 28 days after the second dose of the MenACWY control vaccine. These receptor sequences come from an adult who received the MenACWY meningococcal vaccine as a control.

This clone came up once. This chain connects TRBV9 to TRBJ1-6, with D perhaps matching TRBD1 (5 bases). CDR3 size: 15 residues. The germline CDR1 and CDR2 sequences are SGDLS and YYNGEE. V was clipped by 4 bases and J by 0 bases, with 8 bases between them. The CDR3 DNA is TGTGCCAGCAGCTTTGGGGGCTCCTATAATTCACCCCTCCACTTT. It codes for CASSFGGSYNSPLHF.

J is TRBJ1-1 and V is TRBV30; D is perhaps TRBD1 (5 bases). CDR3 length equals 14 residues. Germline V gives CDR1 GTSNPN, CDR2 SVGIG (reference sequence). V shed 3 bases and J shed 1 base, with 12 bases lying between them. DNA for the CDR3: TGTGCCTGGAGAAGCGCGACAGAGAACACTGAAGCTTTCTTT. The encoded protein is CAWRSATENTEAFF.

V usage is TRBV7-3 and J usage is TRBJ2-3, with 9 positions matching TRBD2. Per the germline V gene, CDR1 is SGHTA and CDR2 is FQGTGA. The CDR3 has 16 residues. The ends lost 1 base at V and 2 bases at J; junction bases unmatched: 4. The CDR3 nucleotides are TGTGCCAGCAGCTTAAACCAGCGGGGGGTCACAGATACGCAGTATTTT. Its translation: CASSLNQRGVTDTQYF.

The rearrangement joins TRBV7-8 to TRBJ2-1; TRBD2 matches at 8 bases. CDR1 is SGHVS and CDR2 is FQNEAQ in the germline V gene. Trimming removed 3 bases from V and 2 bases from J; junction bases left unmatched: 0. The CDR3 spans 14 residues. DNA for the CDR3: TGTGCCAGCAGCTTCGGGGGGGCCTACAATGAGCAGTTCTTC. Protein: CASSFGGAYNEQFF.

This chain joins TRBV7-2 and TRBJ2-7; the D gene is possibly TRBD1 (6 bases). The germline V and J ends were trimmed by 3 bases and 2 bases, with 11 bases remaining between them. Germline loops: CDR1 SGHTA, CDR2 FQGNSA. The CDR3 is made up of 14 amino acids. CDR3 in amino acids: CASSLYRDTYEQYF. The CDR3 DNA follows: TGTGCCAGCAGCTTGTACAGGGATACCTACGAGCAGTACTTC.

The genes are TRBV18 and TRBJ1-5; unclear D gene. V lost 4 bases and J 5 bases, leaving 6 bases between the germline ends. Germline values: CDR1 KGHSH, CDR2 LQKENI. The CDR3 covers 12 residues. This CDR3 reads CASSRQDQPQHF. The DNA for the CDR3 is TGTGCCAGCTCACGGCAAGATCAGCCCCAGCATTTT.

This rearrangement joins TRBV7-2 to TRBJ1-1; D not resolved. Germline V gene lookup returns CDR1 SGHTA and CDR2 FQGNSA. The V gene lost 4 bases and the J gene lost 1 base, with 10 bases spanning the gap. This CDR3 comprises 14 residues. CDR3 protein: CASSSNGENTEAFF. CDR3 sequence (DNA): TGTGCCAGCAGCTCTAACGGGGAGAACACTGAAGCTTTCTTT.

The chain joins TRBV6-5 to TRBJ1-1; 8 bases are shared with TRBD1. The germline V gene encodes CDR1 MNHEY and CDR2 SVGAGI. The CDR3 consists of 14 residues. The junction had 3 bases not matched to a gene; V was cut back by 5 bases and J by 1 base. CDR3 in DNA: TGTGCCAGCAGTAACAGGGGGGCGAACACTGAAGCTTTCTTT. It is translated as CASSNRGANTEAFF.

The rearrangement uses TRBV28 and TRBJ1-2, with TRBD1 matching over 9 bases. V lost 6 bases, J lost 8 bases, and 10 bases stayed unmatched. The CDR3 is made up of 14 amino acids. Germline loops: CDR1 MDHEN, CDR2 SYDVKM. The CDR3 sequence: CASRRPGQGRGYTF. CDR3 DNA sequence: TGTGCCAGCAGGCGACCGGGACAGGGCAGGGGCTACACCTTC.

The CDR3 spells CASSLGQGGGYTF. DNA of the CDR3: TGTGCCAGCAGTTTAGGACAGGGCGGCGGCTACACCTTC. V gene TRBV12-3 or TRBV12-4 combines with J gene TRBJ1-2, with 7 bases lining up with TRBD1. The CDR3 sequence is 13 residues long. V was pared by 1 base and J by 8 bases, with 4 bases of the junction left unmatched.

This sequence joins TRBV4-1 and TRBJ2-1, with TRBD2 matching 8 bases. The CDR3 extends over 16 amino acids. The J segment lost 2 bases and the V segment lost 4 bases, leaving 7 bases of the junction unmatched. Germline V lookup: CDR1 MGHRA, CDR2 YSYEKL. The CDR3 spells CASSPTGGAAYNEQFF. In nucleotides, the CDR3 is TGCGCCAGCAGCCCTACCGGGGGGGCGGCCTACAATGAGCAGTTCTTC.

This clone has just a few counts. The V call is TRBV3-1 (or the pseudogene TRBV3-2), the J call TRBJ1-2; 7 nucleotides agree with TRBD1. Germline V gives CDR1 LGHDT, CDR2 YNNKEL (reference sequence). The CDR3 totals 14 residues. Trimming took 1 base from V and 6 from J; bases not matched to a gene: 5. The CDR3 loop is CASSQADRDNGYTF. CDR3 nucleotides: TGTGCCAGCAGCCAAGCCGACAGGGATAATGGCTACACCTTC.

The rearrangement links TRBV21-1 to TRBJ2-7; TRBD2 is the table's D call, not checked against the DNA. TRBV21-1 is reported as a pseudogene. The CDR3 totals 15 residues. CDR3 in DNA: TGTGCCAGCAGCAAAGTAGCAAAGGTTTGCTACCAGCAGTACTTC. As protein: CASSKVAKVCYQQYF.

The chain joins TRBV29-1 to TRBJ1-6, with D tentatively TRBD1 (5 bases). This CDR3 region has 16 residues. CDR1 SQVTM and CDR2 ANQGSEA come from the germline V gene. Trimming took off 2 bases at V and 0 bases at J, with 11 bases between the two ends. The CDR3, as DNA: TGCAGCGTTGAACGGGGGGTGAGCTCCTATAATTCACCCCTCCACTTT. This codes for CSVERGVSSYNSPLHF.

The rearrangement links TRBV7-9 to TRBJ1-5, with no clear D. Germline-derived CDR1 and CDR2 are SEHNR and FQNEAQ (reference sequence). Trimming left V 1 base short and J 6 bases short, with 7 bases between. CDR3 size: 13 residues. The CDR3 bases are TGTGCCAGCAGCTTAGGAGCGGCTCAGCCCCAGCATTTT. Translated: CASSLGAAQPQHF.

The V call is TRBV2, the J call TRBJ2-1, with 12 bases lining up with TRBD2. Germline loops: CDR1 SNHLY, CDR2 FYNNEI. The CDR3 consists of 13 residues. With 10 bases clipped from V and 4 bases from J, the junction kept 2 bases outside the gene matches. CDR3 DNA: TGTGCCAAGACTAGCGGGGGATACAATGAGCAGTTCTTC. Protein: CAKTSGGYNEQFF. Together with reference TRBV2 and TRBJ2-1, the CDR3 gives the full variable domain: EPEVTQTPSHQVTQMGQEVILRCVPISNHLYFYWYRQILGQKVEFLVSFYNNEISEKSEIFDDQFSVERPDGSNFTLKIRSTKLEDSAMYFCAKTSGGYNEQFFGPGTRLTVL.

The chain recombines TRBV4-3 with TRBJ2-6; TRBD1 aligns across 7 bases. The trim removed 0 bases at V and 4 bases at J, leaving 21 bases unmatched. CDR1 LGHNA and CDR2 YSLEER come from the germline V gene. This CDR3 is built from 22 residues. The CDR3 region has the DNA TGCGCCAGCAGCCAAGATATGAGCCATGGGGAACAGGGGATCTGGGGGGCCAACGTCCTGACTTTC. Translating gives CASSQDMSHGEQGIWGANVLTF.

This chain uses TRBV7-3 with TRBJ1-2, with 10 bases fitting TRBD1. The CDR3 sequence is 12 residues long. J gave up 13 bases and V 4 bases, and 6 bases lay outside the gene matches. CDR1 is SGHTA, CDR2 FQGTGA, per germline. CDR3 residues: CASSSGTGDFTF. DNA of the CDR3: TGTGCCAGCAGCTCCGGGACAGGGGATTTCACCTTC.

The chain uses TRBV21-1 and TRBJ2-1. TRBV21-1 is deemed a pseudogene. CDR3 length: 15 residues. The CDR3 region is CASSKRGASRNEQFF. In DNA form, the CDR3 reads TGTGCCAGCAGCAAAAGAGGGGCTAGCCGCAATGAGCAGTTCTTC.

The chain links TRBV14 to TRBJ2-7; TRBD2 aligns across 10 bases. Trimming removed 0 bases from V and 4 bases from J; junction bases left unmatched: 9. The germline CDR1 and CDR2 sequences are SGHDN and FVKESK. The length of the CDR3 is 17 residues. CDR3 amino acids: CASSQDSLAGAFYEQYF. In nucleotides, the CDR3 is TGTGCCAGCAGCCAAGATTCCCTAGCGGGGGCCTTTTACGAGCAGTACTTC.

The V gene is TRBV29-1, the J gene TRBJ2-7, with 12 positions matching TRBD2. This CDR3 region has 17 residues. Trimming took 4 bases from V and 3 from J; bases not matched to a gene: 13. CDR1 SQVTM and CDR2 ANQGSEA come from the germline V gene. CDR3 in amino acids: CSVVSGTSGGSYYEQYF. The CDR3 DNA reads as TGCAGCGTTGTCTCGGGTACTAGCGGGGGGTCCTACTACGAGCAGTACTTC.

This clone was counted once. The rearrangement joins TRBV5-1 to TRBJ2-7; TRBD2 agrees at 15 bases. The CDR3 covers 14 residues. Germline CDR1 SGHRS, CDR2 YFSETQ. The V segment lost 3 bases and the J segment 7 bases; nucleotides outside the gene matches: 2. In nucleotides, the CDR3 is TGCGCCAGCAGCTCCGGGACTAGCGGGGGGGAGCAGTACTTC. This encodes CASSSGTSGGEQYF.

The rearrangement uses TRBV6-1 and TRBJ1-4; 7 bases align to TRBD1. This CDR3 has 18 amino acids. Germline loops: CDR1 MNHNS, CDR2 SASEGT. J gave up 3 bases and V 3 bases, and 13 bases lay outside the gene matches. The CDR3 DNA sequence: TGTGCCAGCAGTGATAGGGGGACAGATTACTTCCCTAATGAAAAACTGTTTTTT. Encoded protein: CASSDRGTDYFPNEKLFF.

This chain joins TRBV19 and TRBJ2-5, with 7 bases aligning to TRBD2. Trimming at V came to 3 bases and at J to 5 bases, leaving 9 bases not matched to a gene. There are 15 residues in the CDR3. Germline values: CDR1 LNHDA, CDR2 SQIVND (reference sequence). CDR3 amino acids: CASSINRGGEETQYF. CDR3 nucleotides: TGTGCCAGTAGTATTAATCGGGGAGGGGAGGAGACCCAGTACTTC.